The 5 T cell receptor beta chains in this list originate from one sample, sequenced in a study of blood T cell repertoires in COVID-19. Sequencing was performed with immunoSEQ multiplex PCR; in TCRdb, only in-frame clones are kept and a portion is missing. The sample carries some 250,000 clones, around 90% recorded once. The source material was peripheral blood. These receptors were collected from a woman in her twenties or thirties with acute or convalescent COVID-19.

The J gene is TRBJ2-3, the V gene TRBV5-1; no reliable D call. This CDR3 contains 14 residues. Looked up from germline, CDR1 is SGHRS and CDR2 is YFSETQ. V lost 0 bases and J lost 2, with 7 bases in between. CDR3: CASSLGRNTDTQYF. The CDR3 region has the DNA TGCGCCAGCAGCTTGGGGCGGAACACAGATACGCAGTATTTT.

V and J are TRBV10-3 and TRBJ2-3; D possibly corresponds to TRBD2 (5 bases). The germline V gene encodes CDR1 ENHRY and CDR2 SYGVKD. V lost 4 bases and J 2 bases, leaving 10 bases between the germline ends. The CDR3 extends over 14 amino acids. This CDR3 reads CAISGLALTDTQYF. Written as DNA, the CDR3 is TGTGCCATCAGTGGGCTAGCCCTCACAGATACGCAGTATTTT.

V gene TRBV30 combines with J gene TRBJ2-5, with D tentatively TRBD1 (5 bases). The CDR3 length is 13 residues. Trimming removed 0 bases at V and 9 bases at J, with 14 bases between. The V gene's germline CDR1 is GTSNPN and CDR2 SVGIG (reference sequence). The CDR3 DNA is TGTGCCTGGAGTGTGAGTATCGAAGGGGCCCAGTACTTC. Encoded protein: CAWSVSIEGAQYF.

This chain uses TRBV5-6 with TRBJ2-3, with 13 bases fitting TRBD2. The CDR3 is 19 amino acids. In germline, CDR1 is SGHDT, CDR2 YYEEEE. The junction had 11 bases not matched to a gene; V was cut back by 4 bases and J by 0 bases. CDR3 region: CASSQHLGTSGVSTDTQYF. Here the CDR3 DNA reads TGTGCCAGCAGCCAACATCTCGGGACTAGCGGGGTTAGCACAGATACGCAGTATTTT.

The CDR3 is CASSLLSDEQYF. The CDR3 nucleotides are TGCGCCAGCAGCTTGCTTTCGGACGAGCAGTACTTC. The chain joins TRBV5-1 to TRBJ2-7; D not resolved. This CDR3 has 12 residues. V was cut by 1 base and J by 5 bases, with 7 bases left in between. Germline CDR1 and CDR2: SGHRS and YFSETQ.